This TCR beta chain was sequenced for a study of blood T cell repertoires in COVID-19. At the level of the study: The analysed material was cDNA or gDNA that came from T cells, B-cell-depleted T cells, or PBMCs.

Germline V gene sequence: CDR1 MNHNY, CDR2 SVGAGI (reference sequence). This CDR3 region has 17 residues. The J segment lost 0 bases and the V segment lost 6 bases, leaving 5 bases of the junction unmatched. Per the study methods: Nucleated cell number was recorded as an estimate derived from reference gene primer amplification. Generated by immunoSEQ multiplex PCR, the TCRdb table keeps only in-frame clones and is missing some. The V and J calls and clone size come from that table; D and trimming were worked out from the DNA. The sample shows fewer than 200,000 clones, about 85% of them seen only once.

This TCR was recovered from a woman between 55 and 75 years old with COVID-19, enrolled during active disease. This rearrangement joins TRBV6-6 to TRBJ2-2; 12 bases are shared with TRBD2. The specimen was peripheral blood. The CDR3 DNA reads TGTGCCAGCAGCCGACTAGCGGGAGATCCGAACACCGGGGAGCTGTTTTTT. This encodes CASSRLAGDPNTGELFF.